These T cell receptor beta chains were read from a single sample in a study of patients and donors after allogeneic stem cell transplantation. TCRdb reprocessed the RT-PCR reads via MiXCR and lists one record per CDR3 protein. The sample includes about 960,000 distinct CDR3 sequences, over 15% of them seen just once. Sequencing input: blood, either unsorted or a sorted T cell fraction (not recorded which). These receptors were obtained from a human donor who was either an allogeneic HSCT recipient or a stem cell or donor lymphocyte infusion donor (not recorded which). It is not recorded whose cells these are; they may come from a transplant donor. The CDR3 runs from the conserved cysteine through the conserved F or W. Fields, in order: D gene, V gene, J gene, clone size, CDR3 protein, CDR3 DNA. The D gene is left open where the match is weak. The size field is filled for only some rows; it gives once, few, many or a size class.

TRBD2	TRBV27	TRBJ2-7	few	CASSLSPAGGSYEQYF	TGTGCCAGCAGTTTATCTCCCGCGGGAGGCTCCTACGAGCAGTACTTC
TRBD2	TRBV5-1	TRBJ2-7	few	CASSLIAGTPYEQYF	TGCGCCAGCAGCTTGATAGCGGGGACCCCCTACGAGCAGTACTTC
.	TRBV7-9	TRBJ1-1	.	CASSLVTLWAFF	TGTGCCAGCAGCTTAGTGACACTTTGGGCTTTCTTT
.	TRBV6-5	TRBJ1-5	few	CASSYGGGRNQPQHF	TGTGCCAGCAGTTACGGGGGGGGGAGGAATCAGCCCCAGCATTTT
TRBD2	TRBV20-1	TRBJ2-1	.	CSAARLAGRTYNEQFF	TGCAGTGCGGCCAGATTAGCGGGACGAACCTACAATGAGCAGTTCTTC
TRBD1	TRBV29-1	TRBJ2-3	.	CSVPGQASDTQYF	TGCAGCGTTCCGGGACAGGCTTCGGATACGCAGTATTTT
.	TRBV7-3	TRBJ2-2	few	CASSSIGLSGELFF	TGTGCCAGCAGCTCTATAGGACTTTCCGGGGAGCTGTTTTTT
TRBD2	TRBV5-1	TRBJ2-7	few	CASSSGLALSYEQYF	TGCGCCAGCAGCTCCGGACTAGCCCTCTCCTACGAGCAGTACTTC
.	TRBV18	TRBJ2-1	many	CASSPGSALYNEQFF	TGTGCCAGCTCACCAGGGAGCGCGCTGTACAATGAGCAGTTCTTC
.	TRBV5-1	TRBJ2-7	.	CASSSTGTGPYEQYF	TGCGCCAGCAGCTCCACCGGGACCGGACCCTACGAGCAGTACTTC
TRBD2	TRBV20-1	TRBJ2-7	.	CSAKKNAGGYEQYF	TGCAGTGCTAAAAAGAATGCGGGAGGATACGAGCAGTACTTC
TRBD1	TRBV15	TRBJ2-3	.	CATSRDRGPPDTQYF	TGTGCCACCAGCAGGGACAGGGGCCCCCCAGATACGCAGTATTTT
.	TRBV29-1	TRBJ2-3	.	CSVDTPQGNTQYF	TGCAGCGTTGATACCCCCCAGGGGAATACGCAGTATTTT
TRBD2	TRBV7-6	TRBJ2-3	few	CASSLEASGRLTDTQYF	TGTGCCAGCAGCTTAGAGGCTAGCGGGAGGCTCACAGATACGCAGTATTTT
.	TRBV20-1	TRBJ2-3	few	CSAQRGTDTQYF	TGCAGTGCTCAAAGAGGCACAGATACGCAGTATTTT
.	TRBV20-1	TRBJ2-1	.	CSARVPQGGLFREQFF	TGCAGTGCTAGAGTGCCCCAGGGTGGATTATTCCGTGAGCAGTTCTTC
.	TRBV20-1	TRBJ2-1	.	CSARVRGSIYNEQFF	TGCAGTGCTAGGGTTAGAGGGTCAATATACAATGAGCAGTTCTTC
.	TRBV29-1	TRBJ2-3	.	CSVLTVAGDTQYF	TGCAGCGTTCTTACCGTGGCGGGGGATACGCAGTATTTT
TRBD2	TRBV6-5	TRBJ2-1	few	CASSYGLAGPQEQFF	TGTGCCAGCAGTTACGGCCTAGCGGGGCCCCAAGAGCAGTTCTTC
.	TRBV5-1	TRBJ2-2	.	CASSLEAPGELFF	TGCGCCAGCAGCTTAGAAGCCCCCGGGGAGCTGTTTTTT
.	TRBV5-1	TRBJ2-1	few	CASSPRRGHRLYNEQFF	TGCGCCAGCAGCCCCCGCCGGGGGCATAGACTCTACAATGAGCAGTTCTTC
.	TRBV10-3	TRBJ1-1	few	CAISDRGYMDTEAFF	TGTGCCATCAGTGATAGGGGTTACATGGACACTGAAGCTTTCTTT
.	TRBV6-1	TRBJ1-2	.	CASSEAQRTAYGYTF	TGTGCCAGCAGTGAGGCCCAACGGACAGCCTATGGCTACACCTTC
.	TRBV24-1	TRBJ2-1	.	CATSDFGRSYNEQFF	TGTGCCACCAGTGATTTCGGACGGTCCTACAATGAGCAGTTCTTC
.	TRBV27	TRBJ2-7	.	CASSSPVQTVHSNPYEQYF	TGTGCCAGCAGTTCCCCAGTCCAGACAGTCCACAGTAACCCCTACGAGCAGTACTTC
.	TRBV10-3	TRBJ2-7	few	CAISQRGLSYEQYF	TGTGCCATCAGTCAACGTGGGCTTTCCTACGAGCAGTACTTC
.	TRBV4-3	TRBJ1-4	few	CASSQFGYPNEKLFF	TGCGCCAGCAGCCAATTCGGGTACCCTAATGAAAAACTGTTTTTT
.	TRBV4-3	TRBJ2-1	few	CASSTRGPSSYNEQFF	TGCGCCAGCAGCACCAGGGGCCCCAGCTCCTACAATGAGCAGTTCTTC
TRBD1	TRBV7-9	TRBJ2-7	.	CASSLAGDSSYEQYF	TGTGCCAGCAGCTTAGCAGGGGACAGTTCCTACGAGCAGTACTTC
.	TRBV5-1	TRBJ1-6	many	CASSVDANGGSPLHF	TGCGCCAGCAGCGTCGACGCAAATGGTGGTTCACCCCTCCACTTT
.	TRBV7-7	TRBJ2-3	.	CASSLYPEISGCTDTQYF	TGTGCTAGCAGCTTATACCCTGAAATTAGCGGATGCACAGATACGCAGTATTTT
TRBD1	TRBV20-1	TRBJ2-5	few	CSATGTGRETQYF	TGCAGTGCGACCGGGACAGGGAGGGAGACCCAGTACTTC
.	TRBV4-3	TRBJ2-7	.	CASSQGRGTSYEQYF	TGCGCCAGCAGCCAAGGGAGGGGAACCTCCTACGAGCAGTACTTC
.	TRBV20-1	TRBJ1-2	few	CSAIIPEQDGYTF	TGCAGTGCTATCATTCCGGAACAGGATGGCTACACCTTC
TRBD2	TRBV7-9	TRBJ2-7	few	CASRPGLAERVLNEQYF	TGTGCCAGCAGACCGGGACTAGCGGAGAGGGTCTTGAACGAGCAGTACTTC
TRBD1	TRBV6-1	TRBJ1-5	.	CASRTGALNQPQHF	TGTGCCAGCAGGACAGGGGCCCTCAATCAGCCCCAGCATTTT
.	TRBV20-1	TRBJ1-5	.	CSARGERGQPQHF	TGCAGTGCTAGAGGGGAACGTGGTCAGCCCCAGCATTTT
.	TRBV6-1	TRBJ1-2	.	CASSRNGRLDGYTF	TGTGCCAGCAGTCGAAACGGGAGGCTCGATGGCTACACCTTC
.	TRBV3-1	TRBJ1-1	many	CASQRGAPNTEAFF	TGTGCCAGCCAGAGGGGTGCTCCCAACACTGAAGCTTTCTTT
TRBD1	TRBV6-2/TRBV6-3	TRBJ1-2	few	CASSKRTGDPYGYTF	TGTGCCAGCAGTAAACGGACAGGCGACCCTTATGGCTACACCTTC
TRBD1	TRBV24-1	TRBJ2-2	.	CATGGQGRTGRAGELFF	TGTGCCACCGGGGGACAGGGGAGAACCGGACGCGCCGGGGAGCTGTTTTTT
TRBD2	TRBV18	TRBJ2-5	.	CASSRTVTSGRPQETQYF	TGTGCCAGCTCCCGCACTGTGACTAGCGGGAGGCCCCAAGAGACCCAGTACTTC
.	TRBV6-2/TRBV6-3	TRBJ2-1	.	CASSGDAGFNEQFF	TGTGCCAGCAGCGGCGATGCGGGATTCAATGAGCAGTTCTTC
.	TRBV12-3/TRBV12-4	TRBJ1-4	.	CASSFNQGRIEKLFF	TGTGCCAGCAGTTTCAACCAGGGACGGATTGAAAAACTGTTTTTT
.	TRBV12-3/TRBV12-4	TRBJ1-3	few	CASYGDTIYF	TGTGCCAGCTACGGGGACACCATATATTTT
.	TRBV29-1	TRBJ2-1	many	CSVAGAEQFF	TGCAGCGTTGCCGGGGCTGAGCAGTTCTTC
TRBD2	TRBV7-8	TRBJ2-1	.	CASSLNSGSIYEQFF	TGTGCCAGCAGCTTAAATAGCGGGAGCATCTATGAGCAGTTCTTC
.	TRBV21-1	TRBJ2-1	.	CASSKALGQEGGCRCHNEQFF	TGTGCCAGCAGCAAAGCCCTAGGACAGGAGGGGGGCTGCCGCTGCCACAATGAGCAGTTCTTC
.	TRBV24-1	TRBJ2-1	few	CATSETPLGSYNEQFF	TGTGCCACCAGTGAAACCCCTTTAGGCTCCTACAATGAGCAGTTCTTC
.	TRBV15	TRBJ1-2	many	CATRDVSYGYTF	TGTGCCACCCGGGATGTTAGCTATGGCTACACCTTC
.	TRBV5-5	TRBJ2-5	.	CASSLVSVKPQETQYF	TGTGCCAGCAGCTTGGTGTCAGTCAAGCCTCAAGAGACCCAGTACTTC
.	TRBV10-3	TRBJ2-7	few	CAIKRNEGYEQYF	TGTGCCATCAAGCGGAACGAGGGCTACGAGCAGTACTTC
TRBD1	TRBV20-1	TRBJ1-2	.	CSATRQGPSGGYTF	TGCAGTGCTACCCGACAGGGTCCGAGTGGTGGCTACACCTTC
TRBD2	TRBV7-9	TRBJ2-1	.	CASSLAPAGGVNEQFF	TGTGCCAGCAGCTTAGCTCCAGCGGGAGGGGTTAATGAGCAGTTCTTC
.	TRBV7-8	TRBJ2-5	.	CASSLEQRRSQETQYF	TGTGCCAGCAGCTTAGAACAACGGAGATCCCAAGAGACCCAGTACTTC
TRBD2	TRBV14	TRBJ2-3	.	CASSQGIREGLTDTQYF	TGTGCCAGCAGCCAAGGCATACGGGAGGGCCTCACAGATACGCAGTATTTT
.	TRBV12-3/TRBV12-4	TRBJ1-1	many	CASRPPGTAAFF	TGTGCCAGCAGACCCCCCGGGACCGCGGCTTTCTTT
.	TRBV6-2/TRBV6-3	TRBJ1-6	few	CASSYQASYNSPLHF	TGTGCCAGCAGTTACCAGGCCTCCTATAATTCACCCCTCCACTTT
.	TRBV24-1	TRBJ1-2	many	CATRPPQGYGYTF	TGTGCCACCAGACCCCCACAGGGCTATGGCTACACCTTC